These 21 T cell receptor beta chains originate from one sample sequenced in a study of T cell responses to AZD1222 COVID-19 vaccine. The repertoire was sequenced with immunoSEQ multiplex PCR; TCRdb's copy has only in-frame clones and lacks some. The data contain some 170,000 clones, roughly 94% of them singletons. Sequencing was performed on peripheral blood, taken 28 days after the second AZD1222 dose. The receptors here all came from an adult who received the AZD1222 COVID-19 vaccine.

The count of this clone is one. The CDR3 sequence is CASSFSTAATNEKLFF. The CDR3 nucleotides are TGCGCCAGCAGCTTCAGTACGGCTGCAACTAATGAAAAACTGTTTTTT. The rearrangement links TRBV5-1 to TRBJ1-4; D ambiguous. V dropped 2 bases and J dropped 0 bases, with 11 bases sitting between them. The CDR3 runs to 16 residues. The germline V gene encodes CDR1 SGHRS and CDR2 YFSETQ.

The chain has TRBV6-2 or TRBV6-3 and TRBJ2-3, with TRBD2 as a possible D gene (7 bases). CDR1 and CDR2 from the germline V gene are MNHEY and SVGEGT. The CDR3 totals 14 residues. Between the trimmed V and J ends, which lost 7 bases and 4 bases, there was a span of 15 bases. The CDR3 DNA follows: TGTGCCAGCAACCCCTCGGGGGGCCCAGATACGCAGTATTTT. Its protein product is CASNPSGGPDTQYF.

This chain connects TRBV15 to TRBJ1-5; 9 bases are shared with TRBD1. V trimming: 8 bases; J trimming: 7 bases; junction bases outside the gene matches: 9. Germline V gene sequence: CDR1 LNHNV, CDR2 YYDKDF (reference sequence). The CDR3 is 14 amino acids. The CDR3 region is CATGRDRAAQPQHF. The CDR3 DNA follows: TGTGCCACCGGTCGGGACAGGGCAGCCCAGCCCCAGCATTTT.

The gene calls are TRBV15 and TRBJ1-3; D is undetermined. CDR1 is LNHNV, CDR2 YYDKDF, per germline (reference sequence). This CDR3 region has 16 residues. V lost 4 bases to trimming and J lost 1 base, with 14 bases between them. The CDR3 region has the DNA TGTGCCACCAGCATATCGCAGCTCACTTCTGGAAACACCATATATTTT. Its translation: CATSISQLTSGNTIYF.

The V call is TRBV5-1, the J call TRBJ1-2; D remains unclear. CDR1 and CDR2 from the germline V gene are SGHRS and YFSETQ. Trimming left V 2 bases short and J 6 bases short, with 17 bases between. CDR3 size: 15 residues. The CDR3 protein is CASSFAEAGINGYTF. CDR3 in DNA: TGCGCCAGCAGCTTCGCAGAGGCGGGGATTAATGGCTACACCTTC.

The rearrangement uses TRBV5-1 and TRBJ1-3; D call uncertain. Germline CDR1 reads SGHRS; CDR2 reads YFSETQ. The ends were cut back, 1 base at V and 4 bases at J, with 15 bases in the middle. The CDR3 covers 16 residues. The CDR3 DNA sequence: TGCGCCAGCAGCTTGTTGGGTGGAACCGGGGGAAACACCATATATTTT. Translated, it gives CASSLLGGTGGNTIYF. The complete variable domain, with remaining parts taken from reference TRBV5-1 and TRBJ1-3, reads KAGVTQTPRYLIKTRGQQVTLSCSPISGHRSVSWYQQTPGQGLQFLFEYFSETQRNKGNFPGRFSGRQFSNSRSEMNVSTLELGDSALYLCASSLLGGTGGNTIYFGEGSWLTVV.

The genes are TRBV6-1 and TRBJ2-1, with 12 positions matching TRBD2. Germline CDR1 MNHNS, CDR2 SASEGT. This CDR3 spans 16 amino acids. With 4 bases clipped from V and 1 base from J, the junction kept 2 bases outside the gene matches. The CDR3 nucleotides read TGTGCCAGCAGTGCCACTAGCGGGGGGTCCTACAATGAGCAGTTCTTC. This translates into CASSATSGGSYNEQFF.

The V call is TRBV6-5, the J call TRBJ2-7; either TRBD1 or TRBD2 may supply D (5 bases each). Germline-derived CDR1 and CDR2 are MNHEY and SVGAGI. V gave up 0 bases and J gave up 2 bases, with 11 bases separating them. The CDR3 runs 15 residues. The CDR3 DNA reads TGTGCCAGCAGTTACTCCTGGGGACGGACCTACGAGCAGTACTTC. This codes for CASSYSWGRTYEQYF.

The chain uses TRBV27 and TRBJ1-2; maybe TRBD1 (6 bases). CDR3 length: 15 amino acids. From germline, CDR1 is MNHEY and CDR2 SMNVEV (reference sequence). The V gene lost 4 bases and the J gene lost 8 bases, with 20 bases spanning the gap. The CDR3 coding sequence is TGTGCCAGCAGTTCCTCCCCCAGGGGCGCAGGGGGCTACACCTTC. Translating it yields CASSSSPRGAGGYTF.

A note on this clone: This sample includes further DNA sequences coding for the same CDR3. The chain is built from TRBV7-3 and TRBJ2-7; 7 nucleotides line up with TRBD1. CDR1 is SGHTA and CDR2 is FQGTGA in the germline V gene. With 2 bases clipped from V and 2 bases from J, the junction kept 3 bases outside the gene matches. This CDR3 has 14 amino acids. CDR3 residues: CASSLAGGPYEQYF. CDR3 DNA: TGTGCCAGCAGCTTAGCAGGGGGACCCTACGAGCAGTACTTC.

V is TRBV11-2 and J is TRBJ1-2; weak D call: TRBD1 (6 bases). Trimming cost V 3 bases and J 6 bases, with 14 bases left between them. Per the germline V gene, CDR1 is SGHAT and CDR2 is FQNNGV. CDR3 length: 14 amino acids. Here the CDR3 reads CASSLNQGYDGYTF. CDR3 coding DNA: TGTGCCAGCAGCTTGAACCAGGGGTATGATGGCTACACCTTC.

Here the CDR3 reads CASSPPGGSNEKLFF. In nucleotides, the CDR3 is TGTGCCAGTAGTCCACCAGGGGGAAGTAATGAAAAACTGTTTTTT. V is TRBV19 and J is TRBJ1-4, with TRBD1 matching 7 bases. Germline V gives CDR1 LNHDA, CDR2 SQIVND (reference sequence). The CDR3 covers 15 residues. The V segment lost 5 bases and the J segment 4 bases; nucleotides outside the gene matches: 7. The full variable domain, completed using reference TRBV19 and TRBJ1-4, is DGGITQSPKYLFRKEGQNVTLSCEQNLNHDAMYWYRQDPGQGLRLIYYSQIVNDFQKGDIAEGYSVSREKKESFPLTVTSAQKNPTAFYLCASSPPGGSNEKLFFGSGTQLSVL.

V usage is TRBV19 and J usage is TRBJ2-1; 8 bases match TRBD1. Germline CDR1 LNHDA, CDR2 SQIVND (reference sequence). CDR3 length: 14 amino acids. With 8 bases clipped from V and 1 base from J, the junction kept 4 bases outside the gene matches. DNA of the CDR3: TGTGCCAGTCAGGACAGGGCATCCTACAATGAGCAGTTCTTC. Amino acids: CASQDRASYNEQFF.

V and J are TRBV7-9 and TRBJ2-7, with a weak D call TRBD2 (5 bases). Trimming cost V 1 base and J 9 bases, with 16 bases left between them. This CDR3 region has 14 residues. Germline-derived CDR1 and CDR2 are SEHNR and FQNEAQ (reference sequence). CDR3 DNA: TGTGCCAGCAGCTTAGGGGGTGGGAGCAAGCTGCAGTACTTC. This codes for CASSLGGGSKLQYF.

In nucleotides, the CDR3 is TGTGCCAGCAGCCAGCCAGGGAACGAGCAGTACTTC. Amino acids: CASSQPGNEQYF. This chain links TRBV6-5 with TRBJ2-7; weak D call: TRBD1 (5 bases). Germline CDR1 is MNHEY and CDR2 is SVGAGI. V gave up 6 bases and J gave up 5 bases, with 11 bases separating them. CDR3 length: 12 residues.

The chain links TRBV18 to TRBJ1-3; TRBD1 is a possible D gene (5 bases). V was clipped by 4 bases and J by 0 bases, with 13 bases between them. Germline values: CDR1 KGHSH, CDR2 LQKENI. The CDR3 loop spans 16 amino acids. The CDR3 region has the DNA TGTGCCAGCTCACTGGGCTATGACAGCTCTGGAAACACCATATATTTT. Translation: CASSLGYDSSGNTIYF.

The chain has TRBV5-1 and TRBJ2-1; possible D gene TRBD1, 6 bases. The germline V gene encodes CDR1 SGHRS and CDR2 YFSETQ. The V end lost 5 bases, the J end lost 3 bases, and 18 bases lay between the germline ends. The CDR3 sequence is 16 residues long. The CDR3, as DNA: TGCGCCAGCAGTTATCCAGGGGACGCCTTCTACAATGAGCAGTTCTTC. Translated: CASSYPGDAFYNEQFF.

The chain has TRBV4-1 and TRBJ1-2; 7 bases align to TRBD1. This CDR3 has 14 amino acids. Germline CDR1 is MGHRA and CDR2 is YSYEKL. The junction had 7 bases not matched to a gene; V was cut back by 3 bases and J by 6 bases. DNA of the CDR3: TGCGCCAGCAGCCAGCACAGGGGAATGGATGGCTACACCTTC. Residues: CASSQHRGMDGYTF.

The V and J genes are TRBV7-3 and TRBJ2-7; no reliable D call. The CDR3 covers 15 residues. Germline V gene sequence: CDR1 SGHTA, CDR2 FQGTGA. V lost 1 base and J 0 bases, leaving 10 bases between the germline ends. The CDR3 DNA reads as TGTGCCAGCAGCTTAAGCAGGTCGAGCTCCTACGAGCAGTACTTC. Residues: CASSLSRSSSYEQYF. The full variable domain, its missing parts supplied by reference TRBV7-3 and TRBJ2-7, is GAGVSQTPSNKVTEKGKYVELRCDPISGHTALYWYRQSLGQGPEFLIYFQGTGAADDSGLPNDRFFAVRPEGSVSTLKIQRTERGDSAVYLCASSLSRSSSYEQYFGPGTRLTVT.

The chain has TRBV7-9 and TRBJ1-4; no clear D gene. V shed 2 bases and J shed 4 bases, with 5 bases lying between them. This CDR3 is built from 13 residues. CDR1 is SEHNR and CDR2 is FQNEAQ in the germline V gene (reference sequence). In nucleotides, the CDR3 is TGTGCCAGCAGCTTAAACCTTAATGAAAAACTGTTTTTT. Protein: CASSLNLNEKLFF.

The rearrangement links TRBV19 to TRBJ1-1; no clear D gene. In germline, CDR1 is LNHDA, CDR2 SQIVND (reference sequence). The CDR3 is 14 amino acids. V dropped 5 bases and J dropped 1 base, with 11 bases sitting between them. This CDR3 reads CASSPSPGNTEAFF. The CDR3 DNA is TGTGCCAGTAGTCCCTCGCCCGGGAACACTGAAGCTTTCTTT.